This TCR beta chain came from a study of blood T cell repertoires in COVID-19. Method: immunoSEQ multiplex PCR; TCRdb's copy keeps in-frame clones and lacks some. The repertoire holds about 220,000 clones, with 65% to 90% as singletons. Between the trimmed V and J ends, which lost 1 base and 6 bases, there was a span of 15 bases. The germline V gene encodes CDR1 MGHDK and CDR2 SYGVNS. The CDR3 spans 15 residues. The sample taken for sequencing was peripheral blood. This chain uses TRBV25-1 with TRBJ1-2; unclear D gene. The sequence came from a woman aged 70-85 years with COVID-19, enrolled during active disease. CDR3: CASSEFRGSSDGYTF. The CDR3 DNA sequence: TGTGCCAGCAGTGAATTCCGAGGGTCCTCGGATGGCTACACCTTC.